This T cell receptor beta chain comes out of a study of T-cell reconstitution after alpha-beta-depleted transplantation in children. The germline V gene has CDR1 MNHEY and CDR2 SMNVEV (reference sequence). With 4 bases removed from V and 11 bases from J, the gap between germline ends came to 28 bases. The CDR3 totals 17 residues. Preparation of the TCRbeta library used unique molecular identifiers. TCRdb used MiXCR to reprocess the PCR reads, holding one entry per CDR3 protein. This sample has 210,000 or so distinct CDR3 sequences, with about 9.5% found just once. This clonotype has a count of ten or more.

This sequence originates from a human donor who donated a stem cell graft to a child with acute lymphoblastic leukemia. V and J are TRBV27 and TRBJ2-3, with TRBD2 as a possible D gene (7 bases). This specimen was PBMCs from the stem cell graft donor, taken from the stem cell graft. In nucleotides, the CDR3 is TGTGCCAGCAGTTCCCAGGCGGGGGCGTCTTTCCAGGATGTGCAGTATTTT. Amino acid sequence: CASSSQAGASFQDVQYF.